This section outlines one T cell receptor beta chain sequence together with its context. Antigen specificity is unknown. Investigators reverse transcribed all isolated RNA, so they sequenced expressed TCRB transcripts. Average reads for naive, central memory and regulatory T cell samples were about 3.57 million. The repertoire was sequenced with immunoSEQ multiplex PCR; TCRdb's copy has only in-frame clones and lacks some. Here the sample spans over 650,000 clones, about 14% being singletons. This entry comes from a study of beta chain features in type 1 diabetes. Study context: The patient and healthy donor groups were comparable for age, gender and cell yields. The study's findings and limits: Within each of all four CD4+ subsets, Type 1 diabetes patients had TCRB CDR3s that were moderately but significantly shorter.

Blood was drawn once from each donor into heparinised tubes. The draws averaged approximately 110 mL. Purity exceeding 98% was reached by all sorted populations. Germline V gene lookup returns CDR1 SGHRS and CDR2 YFSETQ. This CDR3 spans 15 amino acids. J gave up 2 bases and V 0 bases, and 2 bases lay outside the gene matches. Sequenced sample: naive CD4+ T cells from blood. The gene calls are TRBV5-1 and TRBJ2-7; 10 positions match TRBD2. The clonotype originates from a man aged 18-30 years with type 1 diabetes. The CDR3 bases are TGCGCCAGCAGCTTGGCCGGGACTAGCGCCTACGAGCAGTACTTC. It is translated as CASSLAGTSAYEQYF.